A single sample gave rise to the 26 T cell receptor beta chains below, sequenced in a study of T cell clusters in autoimmune cytopenias. Some 40,000 genome equivalents of blood DNA were amplified for TRB. TRB rearrangements were amplified by touch-down multiplex PCR with mixed TRB-A/B primers. After re-calling the multiplex PCR reads, TCRdb lists one entry per CDR3 protein, DNA absent. This listing includes fewer than 7,500 distinct CDR3 sequences. These records were also assigned to another study, of T cell repertoires in aging, cancer and after chemotherapy.

Input material: peripheral blood. The receptors shown here come from a human donor in good health.

The V call is TRBV6-6, the J call TRBJ2-1; TCRdb's assignment of TRBD2 cannot be checked, as there is no DNA. CDR3 length: 15 amino acids. Germline V gene data show CDR1 as MNHNY and CDR2 as SVGAGI (reference sequence). The CDR3: CASSYTLAAYNEQFF.

CDR3 residues: CASRVALRDTQYF. The V gene is TRBV27, the J gene TRBJ2-3. The CDR3 totals 13 residues. Per germline, CDR1 MNHEY and CDR2 SMNVEV (reference sequence).

This clonotype ranks as large in terms of frequency. The V call is TRBV29-1, the J call TRBJ2-2; TCRdb's D call, TRBD1, is unchecked because there is no DNA. The CDR3 extends over 15 amino acids. Germline values: CDR1 SQVTM, CDR2 ANQGSEA. CDR3 sequence reads: CSASPGTGLAGELFF.

The chain links TRBV5-4 to TRBJ2-7; there is no DNA to check the TCRdb D call of TRBD2. CDR1 and CDR2 from the germline V gene are SGHNT and YYREEE (reference sequence). The CDR3 covers 14 residues. The CDR3 loop reads CAAGTSGTPYEQYF.

This clonotype registers medium-sized by frequency. The chain recombines TRBV19 with TRBJ2-7; absent DNA, TCRdb's TRBD2 call cannot be checked. From germline, CDR1 is LNHDA and CDR2 SQIVND (reference sequence). The length of the CDR3 is 14 residues. The CDR3 loop is CASSRASGTYEQYF.

V is TRBV11-1 and J is TRBJ2-5; the D call from TCRdb, TRBD1, cannot be confirmed without DNA. Germline CDR1 SGHAT, CDR2 FQDESV (reference sequence). The CDR3 extends over 16 amino acids. This CDR3 is CASSPGGDRGQETQYF.

The rearrangement links TRBV12-3 or TRBV12-4 to TRBJ2-6. The CDR3 loop spans 14 amino acids. CDR3: CASRNEAGANVLTF.

The chain uses TRBV15 and TRBJ2-3; TCRdb calls TRBD1, which cannot be checked without DNA. This CDR3 has 18 residues. Germline CDR1 reads LNHNV; CDR2 reads YYDKDF (reference sequence). This CDR3 is CATSRDRGGGFSTDTQYF.

This chain connects TRBV7-2 to TRBJ2-3; lacking DNA, the TRBD2 call made by TCRdb goes unchecked. The CDR3 has 16 residues. The germline CDR1 and CDR2 sequences are SGHTA and FQGNSA. The CDR3 reads CASSLASGARTDTQYF.

According to its frequency, this clonotype is medium-sized. The rearrangement links TRBV29-1 to TRBJ2-5. The CDR3 runs to 12 residues. Germline-derived CDR1 and CDR2 are SQVTM and ANQGSEA. CDR3 in amino acids: CSVLKTQETQYF.

The V and J genes are TRBV11-2 and TRBJ2-1; without DNA, the TCRdb call of TRBD1 cannot be checked. The length of the CDR3 is 16 residues. Germline V gives CDR1 SGHAT, CDR2 FQNNGV. The CDR3 spells CASSLGGGGYYNEQFF.

This rearrangement joins TRBV29-1 to TRBJ1-1. The V gene's germline CDR1 is SQVTM and CDR2 ANQGSEA. The CDR3 is 14 amino acids. The CDR3 spells CSVEGRTGNTEAFF.

The chain has TRBV7-9 and TRBJ2-3. CDR3 length: 14 residues. CDR1 is SEHNR, CDR2 FQNEAQ, per germline (reference sequence). The CDR3 region is CASSLSLGTDTQYF. Full variable domain (remainder filled in from reference TRBV7-9 and TRBJ2-3): DTGVSQNPRHKITKRGQNVTFRCDPISEHNRLYWYRQTLGQGPEFLTYFQNEAQLEKSRLLSDRFSAERPKGSFSTLEIQRTEQGDSAMYLCASSLSLGTDTQYFGPGTRLTVL.

The chain has TRBV6-1 and TRBJ2-7; TCRdb's D call, TRBD2, is unchecked because there is no DNA. Per germline, CDR1 MNHNS and CDR2 SASEGT. CDR3 length: 18 amino acids. The CDR3 sequence: CASRKGLAGGSISYEQYF.

The rearrangement links TRBV6-5 to TRBJ2-7; TCRdb's D call of TRBD2 is untestable without DNA. The CDR3 length is 17 residues. Germline CDR1 reads MNHEY; CDR2 reads SVGAGI. CDR3 sequence: CASRRGLAGGTTYEQYF.

J is TRBJ2-7 and V is TRBV20-1. The CDR3 consists of 11 residues. The germline V gene has CDR1 DFQATT and CDR2 SNEGSKA (reference sequence). The CDR3 here is CAWNRGYEQYF.

This clonotype is medium-sized by frequency. The chain recombines TRBV19 with TRBJ2-7; checking the TCRdb D call of TRBD1 is not possible without DNA. This CDR3 region has 12 residues. Germline CDR1 LNHDA, CDR2 SQIVND (reference sequence). This CDR3 is CASSPGSYEQYF.

The gene calls are TRBV6-6 and TRBJ2-7; TCRdb calls TRBD1, which cannot be checked without DNA. This CDR3 has 16 amino acids. Germline V gives CDR1 MNHNY, CDR2 SVGAGI (reference sequence). CDR3 amino acids: CASSYPADRGHREQYF.

The chain joins TRBV11-1 to TRBJ2-3; absent DNA, TCRdb's TRBD2 call cannot be checked. The CDR3 is 15 residues long. Looked up from germline, CDR1 is SGHAT and CDR2 is FQDESV (reference sequence). The CDR3 loop is CASSRTSGDPDTQYF.

This clonotype is identified as large from frequency. The rearrangement uses TRBV29-1 and TRBJ2-2. This CDR3 is built from 14 residues. CDR1 SQVTM and CDR2 ANQGSEA come from the germline V gene. The CDR3 sequence is CSVETRTNTGELFF.

The chain joins TRBV18 to TRBJ2-3. The CDR3 runs to 15 residues. Germline V CDR1 and CDR2: KGHSH, LQKENI. CDR3: CASSPRASSTDTQYF.

This clonotype ranks as medium-sized in terms of frequency. The chain couples TRBV29-1 to TRBJ2-7; TCRdb returns TRBD1, unconfirmable since there is no DNA. The germline V gene encodes CDR1 SQVTM and CDR2 ANQGSEA. This CDR3 is built from 12 residues. The CDR3 here is CSVGTGRYEQYF.

This sequence joins TRBV6-5 and TRBJ2-5; TCRdb picks TRBD2, but there is no DNA to check that call. The CDR3 covers 14 residues. CDR1 is MNHEY and CDR2 is SVGAGI in the germline V gene. The CDR3 protein is CASRLAGRDETQYF.

This sequence joins TRBV19 and TRBJ1-6; the D call from TCRdb, TRBD1, cannot be confirmed without DNA. The CDR3 length is 14 residues. CDR1 is LNHDA and CDR2 is SQIVND in the germline V gene (reference sequence). CDR3 amino acids: CASSIQGTQSPLHF.

The V gene is TRBV18, the J gene TRBJ2-7; the TCRdb call, TRBD2, lacks DNA for checking. The CDR3 consists of 15 residues. CDR1 and CDR2 from the germline V gene are KGHSH and LQKENI. The CDR3: CASSPPTSGRDEQYF.

This chain uses TRBV19 with TRBJ2-5; no DNA is available, so the TRBD1 call from TCRdb remains unchecked. CDR1 and CDR2 from the germline V gene are LNHDA and SQIVND (reference sequence). The CDR3 runs 16 residues. This CDR3 is CASSNQQGPLGETQYF.